Following are 10 T cell receptor beta chains from one sample sequenced in a study of cytomegalovirus exposure and HLA in healthy donors. Primers included in the PCR were 60 Vbeta and 13 Jbeta primers. Sequencing was performed with immunoSEQ multiplex PCR; in TCRdb, only in-frame clones are kept and a portion is missing. The sample shows over 200,000 clones, around 80% of them seen only once. Specimen: PBMCs. These receptors were collected from a woman aged 40 to 50 in good health and CMV-seropositive.

The chain has TRBV7-2 and TRBJ1-2; 12 positions match TRBD1. CDR3 size: 14 residues. Germline loops: CDR1 SGHTA, CDR2 FQGNSA. V was clipped by 2 bases and J by 14 bases; unmatched bases: 9. The CDR3 sequence is CASSLPGTGGASTF. CDR3 bases: TGTGCCAGCAGCTTACCAGGGACAGGGGGCGCGTCTACCTTC.

The chain carries TRBV30 and TRBJ2-7; a possible D gene is TRBD1 (6 bases). Germline CDR1 GTSNPN, CDR2 SVGIG (reference sequence). V gave up 0 bases and J gave up 10 bases, with 10 bases separating them. The CDR3 covers 11 residues. CDR3 nucleotide sequence: TGTGCCTGGAGTGTAGGACAGCGTCAGTACTTC. Its translation is CAWSVGQRQYF.

This clone was seen only once. The J gene is TRBJ2-5, the V gene TRBV2; 7 positions match TRBD1. Germline V gene sequence: CDR1 SNHLY, CDR2 FYNNEI. V lost 5 bases, J lost 3 bases, and 18 bases stayed unmatched. There are 18 residues in the CDR3. The CDR3 DNA reads as TGTGCCAGCAGTACCAGGACAGGACAAGGGCAGGGGAAAGAGACCCAGTACTTC. This sequence encodes CASSTRTGQGQGKETQYF.

The chain is built from TRBV5-1 and TRBJ1-5; D gene ambiguous. V was cut by 5 bases and J by 6 bases, with 15 bases left in between. The length of the CDR3 is 14 residues. Per germline, CDR1 SGHRS and CDR2 YFSETQ. This chain's CDR3 is CASSPGELGQPQHF. DNA for the CDR3: TGCGCCAGCAGTCCCGGGGAATTGGGTCAGCCCCAGCATTTT.

The chain links TRBV14 to TRBJ2-1; TRBD2 might be the D (5 bases). CDR1 and CDR2 (germline): SGHDN, FVKESK. The CDR3 is 16 amino acids. V was shortened by 0 bases and J by 9 bases, with 18 bases between the two germline ends. This chain's CDR3 is CASSQDIRVYSGEQFF. The CDR3 nucleotides read TGTGCCAGCAGCCAAGATATAAGGGTCTACAGCGGTGAGCAGTTCTTC.

As concerns this clone: A read error may account for a junction end that differs from germline. This chain joins TRBV7-9 and TRBJ2-5; tentative D call: TRBD1 (6 bases). This CDR3 is 15 amino acids long. Germline-derived CDR1 and CDR2 are SEHNR and FQNEAQ (reference sequence). The CDR3 nucleotides are TGTTCCAGCAGCCATGATACAGGGAGCCAAGAGACCCAGTACTTC. Protein: CSSSHDTGSQETQYF. Full variable domain (rest looked up from reference TRBV7-9 and TRBJ2-5): DTGVSQNPRHKITKRGQNVTFRCDPISEHNRLYWYRQTLGQGPEFLTYFQNEAQLEKSRLLSDRFSAERPKGSFSTLEIQRTEQGDSAMYLCSSSHDTGSQETQYFGPGTRLLVL.

V usage is TRBV4-2 and J usage is TRBJ2-5; D is perhaps TRBD2 (6 bases). Per germline, CDR1 LGHNA and CDR2 YNFKEQ. Trimming stripped 6 bases from V and 4 bases from J, with 15 bases between. This CDR3 has 14 amino acids. For the CDR3, the DNA is TGTGCCAGCAGAGAACCGGGACTGGGAGAGACCCAGTACTTC. Amino acid sequence: CASREPGLGETQYF.

This clone was recorded a few times. The J gene is TRBJ2-1, the V gene TRBV5-6, with 8 nucleotides matching TRBD2. Unmatched junction bases numbered 9, after V lost 10 bases and J lost 3 bases. This CDR3 is 14 amino acids long. Germline CDR1 is SGHDT and CDR2 is YYEEEE. CDR3: CAAYERGSYNEQFF. The CDR3 coding sequence is TGTGCCGCCTACGAGCGGGGGAGCTACAATGAGCAGTTCTTC.

The CDR3 region has the DNA TGTGCCAGCAGTTCTCCGGTCTCCGAGCAGTACTTC. Residues: CASSSPVSEQYF. V is TRBV28 and J is TRBJ2-7; D gene unclear. Deletions cut 4 bases from V and 6 bases from J, with 10 bases between. This CDR3 is 12 amino acids long. Germline values: CDR1 MDHEN, CDR2 SYDVKM.

This clone was seen only a few times. The chain has TRBV21-1 and TRBJ1-2; the listed D gene, TRBD1, was not tested against the DNA. TRBV21-1 is listed as a pseudogene. This CDR3 is 14 amino acids long. In DNA form, the CDR3 reads TGTGCCAGCAGCAAAAGGAGACAGGGCTATGGCTACACCTTC. It is translated as CASSKRRQGYGYTF.